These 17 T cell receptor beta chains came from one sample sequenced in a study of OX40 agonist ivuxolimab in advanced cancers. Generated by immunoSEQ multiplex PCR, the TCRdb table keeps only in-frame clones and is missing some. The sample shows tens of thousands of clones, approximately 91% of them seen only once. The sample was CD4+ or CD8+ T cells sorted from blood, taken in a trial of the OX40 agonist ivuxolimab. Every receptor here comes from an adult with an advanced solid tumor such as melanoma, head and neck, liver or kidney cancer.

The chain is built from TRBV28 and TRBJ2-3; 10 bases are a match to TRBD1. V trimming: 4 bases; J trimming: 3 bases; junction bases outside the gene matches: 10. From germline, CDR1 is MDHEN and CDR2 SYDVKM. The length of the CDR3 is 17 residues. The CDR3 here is CASSSRSGTGDTDTQYF. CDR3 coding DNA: TGTGCCAGCAGTTCCCGCTCCGGGACAGGGGATACAGATACGCAGTATTTT.

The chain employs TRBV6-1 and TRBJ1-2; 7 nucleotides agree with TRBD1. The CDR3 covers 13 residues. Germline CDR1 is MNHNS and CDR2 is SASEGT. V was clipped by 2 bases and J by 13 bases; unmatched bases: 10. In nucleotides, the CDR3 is TGTGCCAGCAGTGAAAGCCAGGGGGTCCCGCCCACCTTC. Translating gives CASSESQGVPPTF.

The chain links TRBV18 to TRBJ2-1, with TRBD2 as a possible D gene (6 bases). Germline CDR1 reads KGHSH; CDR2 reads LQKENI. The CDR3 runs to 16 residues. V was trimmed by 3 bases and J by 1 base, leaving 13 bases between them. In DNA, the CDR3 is TGTGCCAGCTCACCCCGCGGAGGGCCGTCCTACAATGAGCAGTTCTTC. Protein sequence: CASSPRGGPSYNEQFF.

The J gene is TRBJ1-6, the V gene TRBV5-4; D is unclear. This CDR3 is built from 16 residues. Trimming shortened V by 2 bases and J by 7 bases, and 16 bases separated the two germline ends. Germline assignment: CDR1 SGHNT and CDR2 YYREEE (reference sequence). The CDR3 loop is CASSFDRGGTNSPLHF. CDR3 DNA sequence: TGTGCCAGCAGCTTTGATCGTGGAGGAACGAATTCACCCCTCCACTTT. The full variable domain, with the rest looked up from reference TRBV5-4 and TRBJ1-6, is ETGVTQSPTHLIKTRGQQVTLRCSSQSGHNTVSWYQQALGQGPQFIFQYYREEENGRGNFPPRFSGLQFPNYSSELNVNALELDDSALYLCASSFDRGGTNSPLHFGNGTRLTVT.

The CDR3 DNA reads as TGTGCCAGCAGTTACCCGTCTTACGAGCAGTACTTC. Translating it yields CASSYPSYEQYF. The J gene is TRBJ2-7, the V gene TRBV6-5; D unresolved. This CDR3 region has 12 residues. Trimming pared 2 bases from V and 4 bases from J, leaving 6 bases between. Germline V gives CDR1 MNHEY, CDR2 SVGAGI.

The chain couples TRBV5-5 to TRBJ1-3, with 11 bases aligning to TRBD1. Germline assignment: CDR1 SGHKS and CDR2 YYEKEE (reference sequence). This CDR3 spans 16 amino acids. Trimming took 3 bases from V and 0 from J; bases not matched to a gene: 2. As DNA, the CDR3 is TGTGCCAGCAGCTGGGGGACAGGGGGCTCTGGAAACACCATATATTTT. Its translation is CASSWGTGGSGNTIYF. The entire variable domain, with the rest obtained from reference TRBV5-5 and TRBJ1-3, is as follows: DAGVTQSPTHLIKTRGQQVTLRCSPISGHKSVSWYQQVLGQGPQFIFQYYEKEERGRGNFPDRFSARQFPNYSSELNVNALLLGDSALYLCASSWGTGGSGNTIYFGEGSWLTVV.

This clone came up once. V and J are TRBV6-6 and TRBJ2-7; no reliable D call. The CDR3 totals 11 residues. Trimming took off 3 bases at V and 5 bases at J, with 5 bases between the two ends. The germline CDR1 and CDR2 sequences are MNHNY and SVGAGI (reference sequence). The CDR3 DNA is TGTGCCAGCAGTTATGCCCACGAGCAGTACTTC. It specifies CASSYAHEQYF.

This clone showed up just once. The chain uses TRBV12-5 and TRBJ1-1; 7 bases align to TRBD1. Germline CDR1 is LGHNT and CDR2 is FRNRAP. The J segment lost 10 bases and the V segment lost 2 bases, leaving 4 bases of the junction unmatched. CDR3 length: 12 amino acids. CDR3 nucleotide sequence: TGTGCTAGTGGTTTGACAGGGGAGGCAGCTTTCTTT. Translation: CASGLTGEAAFF.

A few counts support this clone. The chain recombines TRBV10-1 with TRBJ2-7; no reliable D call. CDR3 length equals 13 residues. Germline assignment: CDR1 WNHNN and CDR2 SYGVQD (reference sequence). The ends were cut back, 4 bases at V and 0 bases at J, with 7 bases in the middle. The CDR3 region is CASSAAISYEQYF. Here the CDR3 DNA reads TGCGCCAGCAGTGCAGCCATCTCCTACGAGCAGTACTTC.

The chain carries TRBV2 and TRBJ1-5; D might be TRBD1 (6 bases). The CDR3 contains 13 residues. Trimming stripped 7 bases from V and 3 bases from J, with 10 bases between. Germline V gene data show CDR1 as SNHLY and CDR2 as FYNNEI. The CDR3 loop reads CASKGDYNQPQHF. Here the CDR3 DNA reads TGTGCCAGCAAGGGGGACTACAATCAGCCCCAGCATTTT.

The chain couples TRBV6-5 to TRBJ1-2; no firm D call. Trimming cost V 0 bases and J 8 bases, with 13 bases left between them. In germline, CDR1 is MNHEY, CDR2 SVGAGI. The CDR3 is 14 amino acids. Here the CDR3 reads CASSYSRVTGGYTF. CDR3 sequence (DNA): TGTGCCAGCAGTTACTCGAGAGTGACGGGCGGCTACACCTTC.

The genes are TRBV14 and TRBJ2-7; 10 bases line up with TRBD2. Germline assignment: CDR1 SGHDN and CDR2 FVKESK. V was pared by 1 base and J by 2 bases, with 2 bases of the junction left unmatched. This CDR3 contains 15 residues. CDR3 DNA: TGTGCCAGCAGCCAAGTGAGCGGGGGGGCCTACGAGCAGTACTTC. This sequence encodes CASSQVSGGAYEQYF.

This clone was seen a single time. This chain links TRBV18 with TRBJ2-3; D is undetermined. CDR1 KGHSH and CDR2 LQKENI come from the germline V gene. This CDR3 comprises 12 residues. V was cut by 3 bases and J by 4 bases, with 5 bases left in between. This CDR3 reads CASSPSADTQYF. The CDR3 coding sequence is TGTGCCAGCTCACCGTCAGCAGATACGCAGTATTTT.

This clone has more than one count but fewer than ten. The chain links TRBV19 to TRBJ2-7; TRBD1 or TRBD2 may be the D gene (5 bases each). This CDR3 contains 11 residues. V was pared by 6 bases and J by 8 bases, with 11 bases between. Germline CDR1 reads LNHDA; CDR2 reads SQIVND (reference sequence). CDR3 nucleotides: TGTGCCAGTAGATCCTGGGACCAGCAGTACTTC. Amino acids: CASRSWDQQYF.

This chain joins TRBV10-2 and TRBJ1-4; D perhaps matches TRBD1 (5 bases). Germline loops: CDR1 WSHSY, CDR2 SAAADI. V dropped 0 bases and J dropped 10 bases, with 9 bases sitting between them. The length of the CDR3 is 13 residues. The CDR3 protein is CASSESNGGKLFF. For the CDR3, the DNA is TGCGCCAGCAGTGAGTCGAACGGGGGAAAACTGTTTTTT.

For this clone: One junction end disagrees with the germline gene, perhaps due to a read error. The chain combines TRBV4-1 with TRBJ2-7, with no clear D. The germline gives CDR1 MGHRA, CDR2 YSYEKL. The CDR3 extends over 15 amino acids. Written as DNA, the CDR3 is TGTGCCAGCAGCCTTAGCTACAGCAACTCCTACGAGCAGTACTTC. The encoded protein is CASSLSYSNSYEQYF.

CDR3 sequence (DNA): TGTGCCAGCAGTTTAGGCGGGGTGATCACAGATACGCAGTATTTT. Protein sequence: CASSLGGVITDTQYF. V is TRBV27 and J is TRBJ2-3; D is perhaps TRBD2 (6 bases). Germline V gene data show CDR1 as MNHEY and CDR2 as SMNVEV (reference sequence). V dropped 2 bases and J dropped 2 bases, with 11 bases sitting between them. The CDR3 spans 15 residues.